Shown below are 18 T cell receptor beta chains from a single sample sequenced in a study of T cell changes during pregnancy in multiple sclerosis. Only in-frame clones appear in the TCRdb table, and some are missing; sequencing was by immunoSEQ multiplex PCR. The sample has 30,000 or so clones; approximately 89% are singletons. Sequenced material: CD8+ T cells from peripheral blood mononuclear cells, taken in the first trimester of pregnancy. These receptors were obtained from a female donor with multiple sclerosis, enrolled in a pregnancy study.

The CDR3 reads CASSSGTENSPLHF. DNA of the CDR3: TGTGCCAGCAGCTCCGGGACAGAAAATTCACCCCTCCACTTT. V usage is TRBV4-2 and J usage is TRBJ1-6, with 7 bases fitting TRBD1. This CDR3 has 14 amino acids. The ends lost 5 bases at V and 7 bases at J; junction bases unmatched: 5. CDR1 is LGHNA and CDR2 is YNFKEQ in the germline V gene.

The V call is TRBV16, the J call TRBJ2-1; D possibly corresponds to TRBD1 (6 bases). The CDR3 totals 17 residues. Germline CDR1 reads KGHSY; CDR2 reads FQNENV. Trimming left V 0 bases short and J 7 bases short, with 19 bases between. DNA of the CDR3: TGTGCCAGCAGCCAATCAAACAGGGCCTACCGACGAAATGAGCAGTTCTTC. It yields the protein CASSQSNRAYRRNEQFF.

The chain employs TRBV27 and TRBJ2-1, with TRBD2 matching 14 bases. The V segment lost 7 bases and the J segment 7 bases; nucleotides outside the gene matches: 6. Germline values: CDR1 MNHEY, CDR2 SMNVEV (reference sequence). CDR3 size: 15 residues. The CDR3, as DNA: TGTGCCAGCACCCCCGGGACTAGCGGGAGTAATGAGCAGTTCTTC. Its protein is CASTPGTSGSNEQFF.

The chain uses TRBV29-1 and TRBJ2-1; 14 nucleotides agree with TRBD2. Losses at the gene ends were 2 bases for V and 4 bases for J; bases not matched to a gene: 10. This CDR3 spans 18 amino acids. The germline CDR1 and CDR2 sequences are SQVTM and ANQGSEA. This CDR3 reads CSVEPGLAGGVGYNEQFF. As DNA, the CDR3 is TGCAGCGTTGAACCCGGACTAGCGGGAGGTGTGGGGTACAATGAGCAGTTCTTC.

V and J are TRBV6-1 and TRBJ2-7, with 8 bases fitting TRBD2. This CDR3 comprises 17 residues. J lost 2 bases, V lost 1 base, and 10 bases had no gene match. Germline CDR1 reads MNHNS; CDR2 reads SASEGT. The CDR3 sequence is CASSEGAPREVPYEQYF. The CDR3, as DNA: TGTGCCAGCAGTGAAGGGGCCCCGCGGGAGGTCCCCTACGAGCAGTACTTC.

The chain carries TRBV5-1 and TRBJ2-7; maybe TRBD1 (5 bases). Germline CDR1 is SGHRS and CDR2 is YFSETQ. The V end lost 4 bases, the J end lost 3 bases, and 11 bases lay between the germline ends. This CDR3 spans 13 amino acids. DNA for the CDR3: TGCGCCAGCAGCCTGACTGACAGCTACGAGCAGTACTTC. Residues: CASSLTDSYEQYF.

This rearrangement joins TRBV5-1 to TRBJ2-3, with D possibly matching TRBD2 (5 bases). Looked up from germline, CDR1 is SGHRS and CDR2 is YFSETQ. Trimming took 1 base from V and 6 from J, leaving 24 bases between them. This CDR3 is 18 amino acids long. CDR3 sequence (DNA): TGCGCCAGCAGCTTGACAGTACTAGTAGAGGGCATGTCGGATACGCAGTATTTT. Translated, it gives CASSLTVLVEGMSDTQYF.

The chain has TRBV11-2 and TRBJ2-4; 11 bases fit TRBD2. Trimming removed 4 bases from V and 8 bases from J; junction bases left unmatched: 7. Germline CDR1 and CDR2: SGHAT and FQNNGV. CDR3 length: 15 amino acids. This CDR3 reads CASSSTSGETHIQYF. CDR3 sequence (DNA): TGTGCCAGCAGCTCGACTAGCGGGGAGACCCACATTCAGTACTTC.

The genes are TRBV27 and TRBJ2-1; 11 positions agree with TRBD2. Germline V gene sequence: CDR1 MNHEY, CDR2 SMNVEV (reference sequence). The CDR3 extends over 15 amino acids. Trimming took 2 bases from V and 10 from J; bases not matched to a gene: 7. Here the CDR3 DNA reads TGTGCCAGCAGTTTAGATGGGACTAGCGGTCGAGAGCAGTTCTTC. Translated: CASSLDGTSGREQFF.

The rearrangement uses TRBV9 and TRBJ1-1, with TRBD1 identical over 11 bases. Germline V gene data show CDR1 as SGDLS and CDR2 as YYNGEE. J gave up 4 bases and V 4 bases, and 3 bases lay outside the gene matches. This CDR3 contains 14 residues. The CDR3 coding sequence is TGTGCCAGCAGCCCCGGGACAGGGGGCACTGAAGCTTTCTTT. Its translation: CASSPGTGGTEAFF.

The chain links TRBV10-3 to TRBJ1-2, with D maybe TRBD1 (6 bases). V was pared by 4 bases and J by 2 bases, with 11 bases between. The germline gives CDR1 ENHRY, CDR2 SYGVKD. The CDR3 is 14 amino acids. Here the CDR3 reads CAISGGTGNYGYTF. The CDR3 bases are TGTGCCATCAGTGGGGGTACAGGGAACTATGGCTACACCTTC.

The gene calls are TRBV28 and TRBJ1-5; the match to TRBD1 covers 7 bases. J gave up 3 bases and V 7 bases, and 3 bases lay outside the gene matches. CDR3 size: 13 residues. CDR1 and CDR2 from the germline V gene are MDHEN and SYDVKM. The CDR3 spells CASTGQSNQPQHF. CDR3 nucleotides: TGTGCCAGCACGGGACAGTCCAATCAGCCCCAGCATTTT.

The sample holds a few counts of this clone. V usage is TRBV2 and J usage is TRBJ1-1; D might be TRBD1 (5 bases). Looked up from germline, CDR1 is SNHLY and CDR2 is FYNNEI. The CDR3 is 13 residues long. Trimming removed 3 bases at V and 3 bases at J, with 8 bases between. The CDR3 DNA is TGTGCCAGCAGTGAGGGCAGGGACACTGAAGCTTTCTTT. It yields the protein CASSEGRDTEAFF.

The chain recombines TRBV11-3 with TRBJ2-2, with 7 bases identical to TRBD2. Germline values: CDR1 SGHNT, CDR2 YENEEA. Trimming took 0 bases from V and 4 from J; bases not matched to a gene: 8. The CDR3 length is 17 residues. The CDR3 bases are TGTGCCAGCAGCTTAGAACCTCGGGAGGAAAGCACCGGGGAGCTGTTTTTT. Translation: CASSLEPREESTGELFF. The variable domain in full, with the rest retrieved from reference TRBV11-3 and TRBJ2-2, is EAGVVQSPRYKIIEKKQPVAFWCNPISGHNTLYWYLQNLGQGPELLIRYENEEAVDDSQLPKDRFSAERLKGVDSTLKIQPAELGDSAVYLCASSLEPREESTGELFFGEGSRLTVL.

The V call is TRBV7-9, the J call TRBJ2-4; possibly TRBD1 for D (6 bases). Germline V gene lookup returns CDR1 SEHNR and CDR2 FQNEAQ (reference sequence). The V end lost 5 bases, the J end lost 0 bases, and 14 bases lay between the germline ends. The CDR3 has 16 amino acids. The chain's CDR3 is CASSPRQELAKNIQYF. Here the CDR3 DNA reads TGTGCCAGCAGCCCCCGACAGGAGTTAGCCAAAAACATTCAGTACTTC.

V and J are TRBV27 and TRBJ2-7, with a tentative D call TRBD2 (5 bases). Between the trimmed V and J ends, which lost 6 bases and 4 bases, there was a span of 16 bases. The germline V gene has CDR1 MNHEY and CDR2 SMNVEV (reference sequence). The CDR3 has 14 amino acids. In nucleotides, the CDR3 is TGTGCCAGCAGGCCCCAAGCGGCACTTTACGAGCAGTACTTC. It codes for CASRPQAALYEQYF.

This clone is labeled medium-sized. The chain links TRBV2 to TRBJ1-5; 7 nucleotides agree with TRBD1. The CDR3 is made up of 14 amino acids. J gave up 2 bases and V 3 bases, and 1 base lay outside the gene matches. Germline assignment: CDR1 SNHLY and CDR2 FYNNEI. The CDR3 DNA sequence: TGTGCCAGCAGTGACCAGGGGGGCAATCAGCCCCAGCATTTT. Translation gives CASSDQGGNQPQHF.

V usage is TRBV21-1 and J usage is TRBJ1-1; TRBD1, as called in the table, went unchecked against the DNA. TRBV21-1 is described as a pseudogene. The CDR3 consists of 14 residues. CDR3 sequence reads: CASSKALRGTEAFF. The CDR3 DNA follows: TGTGCCAGCAGCAAAGCGCTCAGGGGCACTGAAGCTTTCTTT.